The rows below give T cell receptor beta chains drawn from one sample of a study of T cell repertoires in cytomegalovirus infection. These receptors' targets are unknown. TCRdb independently ran MiXCR on the reads; one entry per CDR3 protein. The sample lists hundreds of thousands of distinct CDR3 sequences, 25% to 35% occurring once. The sample consisted of cultured PBMCs, taken from culture after CMV antigen stimulation. These TCRs come from a human donor in good health (CMV status not recorded). Some clones in this sample may be carry-over from other donors' samples. Each CDR3 is given with its conserved first and last residue. Each record gives: V gene, J gene, D gene, clone size, CDR3 protein, CDR3 DNA. A D gene is named only where the DNA matches it firmly. Size values are once, few and many counts, or a class for expanded clones, and some rows have none.

v_call: TRBV7-8
j_call: TRBJ2-6
d_call: TRBD2
clone_size: once
cdr3_aa: CASSSRLAGALSGANVLTF
cdr3_nt: TGTGCCAGCAGCTCCCGACTAGCGGGAGCCCTCTCTGGGGCCAACGTCCTGACTTTC

v_call: TRBV7-6
j_call: TRBJ2-7
d_call: NA
clone_size: many
cdr3_aa: CASSQIGASSYEQYF
cdr3_nt: TGTGCCAGCAGCCAAATAGGGGCGAGCTCCTACGAGCAGTACTTC

v_call: TRBV7-9
j_call: TRBJ2-2
d_call: TRBD1
clone_size: NA
cdr3_aa: CASSWDSTGELFF
cdr3_nt: TGTGCCAGCAGCTGGGACAGCACCGGGGAGCTGTTTTTT

v_call: TRBV19
j_call: TRBJ2-7
d_call: NA
clone_size: NA
cdr3_aa: CASSIPAVPYEQYF
cdr3_nt: TGTGCCAGTAGTATCCCGGCAGTTCCCTACGAGCAGTACTTC

v_call: TRBV11-2
j_call: TRBJ2-7
d_call: NA
clone_size: few
cdr3_aa: CASSLDRGSYEQYF
cdr3_nt: TGTGCCAGCAGCTTAGACAGGGGTTCCTACGAGCAGTACTTC

v_call: TRBV12-3/TRBV12-4
j_call: TRBJ2-1
d_call: NA
clone_size: few
cdr3_aa: CASSPLDVGDNEQFF
cdr3_nt: TGTGCCAGCAGCCCCCTGGACGTAGGAGACAATGAGCAGTTCTTC

v_call: TRBV6-6
j_call: TRBJ2-1
d_call: NA
clone_size: NA
cdr3_aa: CASSYGGGVF
cdr3_nt: TGTGCCAGCAGTTACGGTGGAGGAGTCTTC

v_call: TRBV5-1
j_call: TRBJ2-1
d_call: TRBD2
clone_size: few
cdr3_aa: CASSPKGGTSGGYNEQFF
cdr3_nt: TGCGCCAGCAGCCCAAAGGGGGGGACTAGCGGGGGATACAATGAGCAGTTCTTC

v_call: TRBV7-9
j_call: TRBJ1-3
d_call: NA
clone_size: many
cdr3_aa: CASSPAGALSGNTIYF
cdr3_nt: TGTGCCAGCAGCCCCGCGGGGGCCCTCTCTGGAAACACCATATATTTT

v_call: TRBV7-2
j_call: TRBJ1-4
d_call: NA
clone_size: many
cdr3_aa: CASSLDLWAPGATNEKLFF
cdr3_nt: TGTGCCAGCAGCTTAGACCTCTGGGCACCGGGTGCAACTAATGAAAAACTGTTTTTT

v_call: TRBV29-1
j_call: TRBJ2-5
d_call: NA
clone_size: many
cdr3_aa: CSVEDKGAQYF
cdr3_nt: TGCAGCGTTGAAGATAAGGGGGCCCAGTACTTC

v_call: TRBV28
j_call: TRBJ2-3
d_call: TRBD2
clone_size: few
cdr3_aa: CASSPLWGLGSTDTQYF
cdr3_nt: TGTGCCAGCAGCCCGTTGTGGGGACTAGGGTCCACAGATACGCAGTATTTT

v_call: TRBV7-3
j_call: TRBJ1-1
d_call: NA
clone_size: many
cdr3_aa: CASSLTGLTEAFF
cdr3_nt: TGTGCCAGCAGCTTAACGGGTCTCACTGAAGCTTTCTTT

v_call: TRBV7-9
j_call: TRBJ1-1
d_call: NA
clone_size: NA
cdr3_aa: CASSLSVTRNTEAFF
cdr3_nt: TGTGCCAGCAGCCTCTCCGTGACGCGGAACACTGAAGCTTTCTTT

v_call: TRBV5-1
j_call: TRBJ2-5
d_call: NA
clone_size: few
cdr3_aa: CASSLVAGKKETQYF
cdr3_nt: TGCGCCAGCAGCTTGGTGGCAGGGAAAAAAGAGACCCAGTACTTC

v_call: TRBV28
j_call: TRBJ2-1
d_call: TRBD1
clone_size: NA
cdr3_aa: CASSLSGQVAF
cdr3_nt: TGTGCCAGCAGTTTATCGGGACAGGTTGCCTTC

v_call: TRBV19
j_call: TRBJ2-7
d_call: TRBD1
clone_size: NA
cdr3_aa: CASSTSTGDEQYF
cdr3_nt: TGTGCCAGTAGTACATCTACAGGGGACGAGCAGTACTTC

v_call: TRBV5-4
j_call: TRBJ2-3
d_call: TRBD2
clone_size: NA
cdr3_aa: CASSLWREWSKYF
cdr3_nt: TGTGCCAGCAGCTTGTGGCGGGAGTGGTCTAAGTATTTT

v_call: TRBV12-3/TRBV12-4
j_call: TRBJ1-1
d_call: NA
clone_size: NA
cdr3_aa: CASSFGGITEAFF
cdr3_nt: TGTGCCAGCAGTTTTGGGGGGATCACTGAAGCTTTCTTT

v_call: TRBV7-4
j_call: TRBJ2-7
d_call: NA
clone_size: few
cdr3_aa: CASPPGIYEQYF
cdr3_nt: TGTGCCAGCCCCCCGGGGATCTACGAGCAGTACTTC

v_call: TRBV23-1
j_call: TRBJ1-5
d_call: NA
clone_size: NA
cdr3_aa: CASRALKPQHF
cdr3_nt: TGCGCCAGCAGAGCCCTGAAGCCCCAGCATTTT

v_call: TRBV2
j_call: TRBJ2-2
d_call: TRBD2
clone_size: NA
cdr3_aa: CASSASGSFTGELFF
cdr3_nt: TGTGCCAGCAGTGCCAGCGGGAGCTTCACCGGGGAGCTGTTTTTT

v_call: TRBV7-9
j_call: TRBJ1-6
d_call: TRBD1
clone_size: NA
cdr3_aa: CASSFAGQGASPLHF
cdr3_nt: TGTGCCAGCAGCTTTGCGGGACAGGGGGCTTCACCCCTCCACTTT

v_call: TRBV5-4
j_call: TRBJ2-6
d_call: TRBD1
clone_size: few
cdr3_aa: CASSDDRDSGANVLTF
cdr3_nt: TGTGCCAGCAGCGACGACAGGGACTCTGGGGCCAACGTCCTGACTTTC

v_call: TRBV20-1
j_call: TRBJ1-2
d_call: TRBD1
clone_size: few
cdr3_aa: CSAEVRDRGYGYTF
cdr3_nt: TGCAGTGCAGAGGTCCGGGACAGGGGGTATGGCTACACCTTC

v_call: TRBV19
j_call: TRBJ2-7
d_call: NA
clone_size: NA
cdr3_aa: CASSIVGSYEQYF
cdr3_nt: TGTGCCAGTAGTATAGTTGGGTCCTACGAGCAGTACTTC

v_call: TRBV6-6
j_call: TRBJ2-7
d_call: NA
clone_size: NA
cdr3_aa: CASSYSQGKGEQYF
cdr3_nt: TGTGCCAGCAGTTACTCGCAGGGAAAGGGCGAGCAGTACTTC

v_call: TRBV7-8
j_call: TRBJ2-5
d_call: TRBD2
clone_size: many
cdr3_aa: CASSWGLAEETQYF
cdr3_nt: TGTGCCAGCAGCTGGGGACTAGCGGAAGAGACCCAGTACTTC

v_call: TRBV6-1
j_call: TRBJ1-1
d_call: NA
clone_size: few
cdr3_aa: CASSYAGYGTEAFF
cdr3_nt: TGTGCCAGCAGTTACGCAGGGTACGGGACTGAAGCTTTCTTT

v_call: TRBV7-6
j_call: TRBJ2-5
d_call: TRBD2
clone_size: many
cdr3_aa: CASSPRTSGETQYF
cdr3_nt: TGTGCCAGCAGCCCCCGGACTAGCGGAGAGACCCAGTACTTC

v_call: TRBV6-1
j_call: TRBJ2-1
d_call: NA
clone_size: many
cdr3_aa: CASRSGQGRSYNEQFF
cdr3_nt: TGTGCCAGCAGGAGTGGGCAGGGAAGGTCCTACAATGAGCAGTTCTTC

v_call: TRBV20-1
j_call: TRBJ2-7
d_call: NA
clone_size: NA
cdr3_aa: CSARVSIGWGSYEQYF
cdr3_nt: TGCAGTGCTAGAGTTAGTATTGGATGGGGATCCTACGAGCAGTACTTC

v_call: TRBV7-6
j_call: TRBJ2-5
d_call: NA
clone_size: few
cdr3_aa: CASSLRVRETQYF
cdr3_nt: TGTGCCAGCAGTTTGAGGGTACGAGAGACCCAGTACTTC

v_call: TRBV7-8
j_call: TRBJ1-5
d_call: TRBD1
clone_size: many
cdr3_aa: CASSLVPRGRNQPQHF
cdr3_nt: TGTGCCAGCAGCTTAGTCCCCAGGGGGAGGAATCAGCCCCAGCATTTT

v_call: TRBV15
j_call: TRBJ2-7
d_call: NA
clone_size: NA
cdr3_aa: CATSRDPGSHEQYF
cdr3_nt: TGTGCCACCAGCAGAGATCCAGGGAGCCACGAGCAGTACTTC

v_call: TRBV7-9
j_call: TRBJ2-3
d_call: NA
clone_size: NA
cdr3_aa: CASSLVAEASTDTQYF
cdr3_nt: TGTGCCAGCAGCTTAGTAGCGGAGGCTAGCACAGATACGCAGTATTTT

v_call: TRBV20-1
j_call: TRBJ1-2
d_call: TRBD1
clone_size: NA
cdr3_aa: CSAQTGMYGYTF
cdr3_nt: TGCAGTGCCCAGACAGGGATGTATGGCTACACCTTC

v_call: TRBV28
j_call: TRBJ1-1
d_call: NA
clone_size: NA
cdr3_aa: CASNDLGEGYTEAFF
cdr3_nt: TGTGCCAGCAATGACCTAGGGGAGGGTTACACTGAAGCTTTCTTT

v_call: TRBV7-2
j_call: TRBJ2-5
d_call: TRBD1
clone_size: few
cdr3_aa: CASRPTGGAHQETQYF
cdr3_nt: TGTGCCAGCAGGCCGACAGGGGGCGCGCACCAAGAGACCCAGTACTTC

v_call: TRBV7-9
j_call: TRBJ2-3
d_call: NA
clone_size: NA
cdr3_aa: CASSSQRPQYF
cdr3_nt: TGTGCCAGCAGCTCCCAGCGGCCGCAGTATTTT

v_call: TRBV10-3
j_call: TRBJ2-5
d_call: NA
clone_size: NA
cdr3_aa: CAISEGQQETQYF
cdr3_nt: TGTGCCATCAGTGAGGGGCAGCAAGAGACCCAGTACTTC

v_call: TRBV7-9
j_call: TRBJ2-7
d_call: TRBD2
clone_size: NA
cdr3_aa: CASSFDLAVGNEQYF
cdr3_nt: TGTGCCAGCAGCTTCGACCTAGCGGTTGGCAACGAGCAGTACTTC

v_call: TRBV27
j_call: TRBJ1-2
d_call: NA
clone_size: NA
cdr3_aa: CASSPTVAASYGYTF
cdr3_nt: TGTGCCAGCAGTCCAACGGTAGCGGCCTCCTATGGCTACACCTTC

v_call: TRBV9
j_call: TRBJ2-3
d_call: NA
clone_size: NA
cdr3_aa: CASSGTTVADTQYF
cdr3_nt: TGTGCCAGCAGCGGAACAACCGTCGCAGATACGCAGTATTTT

v_call: TRBV12-3/TRBV12-4
j_call: TRBJ2-7
d_call: TRBD2
clone_size: few
cdr3_aa: CASSSLGTSGRVSYEQYF
cdr3_nt: TGTGCCAGCAGTTCCCTCGGGACTAGCGGGAGGGTCTCCTACGAGCAGTACTTC

v_call: TRBV19
j_call: TRBJ1-1
d_call: TRBD1
clone_size: many
cdr3_aa: CAAHPGQGVSGAEAFF
cdr3_nt: TGTGCCGCTCACCCGGGACAGGGGGTAAGTGGCGCTGAAGCTTTCTTT

v_call: TRBV18
j_call: TRBJ1-5
d_call: NA
clone_size: few
cdr3_aa: CASSPNSGNQPQHF
cdr3_nt: TGTGCCAGTTCACCAAATAGCGGCAATCAGCCCCAGCATTTT

v_call: TRBV19
j_call: TRBJ1-3
d_call: NA
clone_size: NA
cdr3_aa: CASSPLRAAGNTIYF
cdr3_nt: TGTGCCAGTAGTCCCCTCCGCGCGGCGGGAAACACCATATATTTT

v_call: TRBV20-1
j_call: TRBJ2-1
d_call: TRBD2
clone_size: NA
cdr3_aa: CSAPLAGSSYNEQFF
cdr3_nt: TGCAGTGCTCCACTAGCGGGTTCCTCCTACAATGAGCAGTTCTTC

v_call: TRBV7-6
j_call: TRBJ1-4
d_call: TRBD1
clone_size: few
cdr3_aa: CASSSSTGSAGEKLFF
cdr3_nt: TGTGCCAGCAGCTCCTCGACAGGGTCCGCGGGGGAAAAACTGTTTTTT